Listed here are 6 T cell receptor beta chains from one sample, sequenced in a study of CD8 T cells in Susac syndrome. After extraction with the RNeasy kit, roughly 0.45 to 1 ug of the RNA was reverse transcribed using random hexamers. MiXCR was run by TCRdb on the immunoSEQ multiplex PCR reads, yielding one entry per CDR3 protein. This table has tens of thousands of distinct CDR3 sequences, about 91% appearing once. Sample: CD8+ T cells from PBMCs. These receptors were taken from a human donor with multiple sclerosis.

The gene calls are TRBV5-6 and TRBJ2-7; 7 nucleotides agree with TRBD1. CDR1 is SGHDT and CDR2 is YYEEEE in the germline V gene. Trimming removed 7 bases from V and 3 bases from J; junction bases left unmatched: 7. The CDR3 length is 13 residues. The CDR3 sequence: CASVSTGDYEQYF. In DNA, the CDR3 is TGTGCCAGCGTCTCCACAGGGGACTACGAGCAGTACTTC. The full variable domain, in which reference TRBV5-6 and TRBJ2-7 provide the parts outside the CDR3, is DAGVTQSPTHLIKTRGQQVTLRCSPKSGHDTVSWYQQALGQGPQFIFQYYEEEERQRGNFPDRFSGHQFPNYSSELNVNALLLGDSALYLCASVSTGDYEQYFGPGTRLTVT.

The chain recombines TRBV13 with TRBJ2-3, with 12 nucleotides matching TRBD2. The junction had 4 bases not matched to a gene; V was cut back by 4 bases and J by 2 bases. This CDR3 spans 16 amino acids. Germline V gene sequence: CDR1 PRHDT, CDR2 FYEKMQ (reference sequence). CDR3 DNA: TGTGCCAGCAGCTCTACTAGCGGGAGGTCCACAGATACGCAGTATTTT. Translating gives CASSSTSGRSTDTQYF.

This chain uses TRBV19 with TRBJ1-2; D not resolved. The CDR3 consists of 12 residues. From germline, CDR1 is LNHDA and CDR2 SQIVND (reference sequence). Trimming pared 7 bases from V and 2 bases from J, leaving 8 bases between. The CDR3 region is CASTTGNYGYTF. The CDR3 coding sequence is TGTGCCAGTACCACGGGAAACTATGGCTACACCTTC.

CDR3 DNA sequence: TGTGCCACCGGGACTACGAACACCGGGGAGCTGTTTTTT. It is translated as CATGTTNTGELFF. V gene TRBV24-1 combines with J gene TRBJ2-2; TRBD2 matches 7 bases. The CDR3 has 13 amino acids. J lost 0 bases, V lost 9 bases, and 0 bases had no gene match. Germline loops: CDR1 KGHDR, CDR2 SFDVKD.

The J gene is TRBJ2-1, the V gene TRBV4-1; D is undetermined. Per germline, CDR1 MGHRA and CDR2 YSYEKL. There are 12 residues in the CDR3. Between the trimmed V and J ends, which lost 1 base and 6 bases, there was a span of 4 bases. The CDR3 sequence is CASSQGFNEQFF. As DNA, the CDR3 is TGCGCCAGCAGCCAAGGGTTCAATGAGCAGTTCTTC.

The V and J genes are TRBV7-9 and TRBJ2-2, with 8 bases aligning to TRBD1. V shed 0 bases, J shed 5 bases, and the junction held 8 bases outside the gene matches. Germline CDR1 is SEHNR and CDR2 is FQNEAQ (reference sequence). This CDR3 has 17 amino acids. The CDR3 spells CASSLAGQGVKTGELFF. CDR3 coding DNA: TGTGCCAGCAGCTTAGCCGGACAGGGAGTAAAGACCGGGGAGCTGTTTTTT.